The subject of this entry is one T cell receptor (beta chain). Its antigen is still unknown. This specimen belongs to a study of T cell responses to AZD1222 COVID-19 vaccine. Assay used: immunoSEQ multiplex PCR; TCRdb lists only in-frame clones, some missing. The sample lists 200,000 or so clones, 75% to 90% occurring once. Germline loops: CDR1 MNHNY, CDR2 SVGAGI (reference sequence). Trimming removed 0 bases from V and 7 bases from J; junction bases left unmatched: 8. The CDR3 is 15 amino acids. Study-wide findings and caveats: In a largely white British group with more females than males, clonal diversity was possibly underestimated. Compared with day 0, the breadth and depth of the Spike-specific TCR repertoire rose significantly after two doses of AZD1222.

The sequence came from an adult in good health. The chain couples TRBV6-6 to TRBJ2-5, with TRBD2 identical over 7 bases. Sequenced here: peripheral blood, sampled on day 0 of AZD1222 vaccination. DNA for the CDR3: TGTGCCAGCAGTTACTCGGAATCACAGCGGGGGACCCAGTACTTC. This gives the protein CASSYSESQRGTQYF.